This T cell receptor beta chain was found in a study of Ad26.COV2.S vaccination and SARS-CoV-2 variants. General study points: TCR breadth and depth analyses may have underestimated total T cell responses.

Generated by immunoSEQ multiplex PCR, the TCRdb table keeps only in-frame clones and is missing some. Of approximately 400,000 clones listed, 83% are singletons. For this clone: No antigen is known for it. Other DNA sequences in the same sample also yield this CDR3.

As for treatment: approximately 18 received Ad26.COV2.S at low or high dose, single or two shots; several received placebo; per-sample allocation not given. Day 63 following the first vaccine or placebo injection was when the samples were taken. Whoever gave the sample was an adult aged 18-55 years in Boston. What was given as vaccine was an Ad26 vector encoding Wuhan-strain SARS-CoV-2 spike. The specimen was peripheral blood, collected in a trial of Ad26.COV2.S vaccine versus placebo. This TCR was recovered from a person between 18 and 60 years old who received the Ad26.COV2.S COVID-19 vaccine or a placebo.

The CDR3 sequence is CASSLGGYEQYF. In DNA, the CDR3 is TGTGCCAGCAGCTTAGGCGGATACGAGCAGTACTTC. The chain uses TRBV5-5 and TRBJ2-7; D unresolved. Trimming left V 2 bases short and J 4 bases short, with 7 bases between. This CDR3 is 12 amino acids long. Per the germline V gene, CDR1 is SGHKS and CDR2 is YYEKEE (reference sequence).